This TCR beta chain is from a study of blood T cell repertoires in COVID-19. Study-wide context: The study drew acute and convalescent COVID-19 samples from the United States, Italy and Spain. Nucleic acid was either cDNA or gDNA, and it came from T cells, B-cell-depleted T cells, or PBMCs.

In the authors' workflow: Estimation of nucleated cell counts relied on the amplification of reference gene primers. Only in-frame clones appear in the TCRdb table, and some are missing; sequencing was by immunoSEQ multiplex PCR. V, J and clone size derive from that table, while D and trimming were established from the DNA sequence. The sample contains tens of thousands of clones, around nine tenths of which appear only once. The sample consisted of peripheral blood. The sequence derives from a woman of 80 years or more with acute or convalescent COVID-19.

CDR3 protein: CASSFRGLSASGNTIYF. CDR3 in DNA: TGTGCCAGCAGCTTCAGGGGTCTAAGTGCCTCTGGAAACACCATATATTTT. The V gene is TRBV5-6, the J gene TRBJ1-3; maybe TRBD1 (6 bases). Germline V gene lookup returns CDR1 SGHDT and CDR2 YYEEEE. V gave up 2 bases and J gave up 0 bases, with 15 bases separating them. This CDR3 spans 17 amino acids. The full variable domain, its missing parts supplied by reference TRBV5-6 and TRBJ1-3, is DAGVTQSPTHLIKTRGQQVTLRCSPKSGHDTVSWYQQALGQGPQFIFQYYEEEERQRGNFPDRFSGHQFPNYSSELNVNALLLGDSALYLCASSFRGLSASGNTIYFGEGSWLTVV.